This record covers a single T cell receptor (beta chain). The CDR3 consists of 15 residues. V shed 4 bases, J shed 4 bases, and the junction held 6 bases outside the gene matches. Per the germline V gene, CDR1 is SGHNT and CDR2 is YENEEA. These data come from a study of T cells in localized non-small cell lung cancer. Profiling relied on immunoSEQ multiplex PCR, and the TCRdb table lists in-frame clones only, not all of them. The sample records tens of thousands of clones, approximately 84% being singletons. The rearrangement links TRBV11-3 to TRBJ2-2; 7 positions agree with TRBD2. Specimen: peripheral blood, collected before any cancer treatment. The clonotype comes from a man between 35 and 75 years old with stage I lung adenocarcinoma. The CDR3 sequence is CASSSRSGGTGELFF. The CDR3 region has the DNA TGTGCCAGCAGCTCCAGGTCGGGAGGCACCGGGGAGCTGTTTTTT.